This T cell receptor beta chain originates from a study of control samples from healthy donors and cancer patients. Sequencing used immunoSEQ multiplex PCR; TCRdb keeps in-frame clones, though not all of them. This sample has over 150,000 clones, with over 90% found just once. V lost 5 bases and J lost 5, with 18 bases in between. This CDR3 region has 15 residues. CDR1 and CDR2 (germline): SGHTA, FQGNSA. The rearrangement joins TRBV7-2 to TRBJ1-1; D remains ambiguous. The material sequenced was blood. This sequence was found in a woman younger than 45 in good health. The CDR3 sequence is CASSGTSIKGTEAFF. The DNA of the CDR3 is TGTGCCAGCAGCGGAACATCCATAAAAGGTACTGAAGCTTTCTTT.